This is a list of T cell receptor beta chains from one sample in a study of T-cell reconstitution after alpha-beta-depleted transplantation in children. TCRdb ran MiXCR on the PCR reads and lists one entry per CDR3 protein. This sample carries a few hundred thousand distinct CDR3 sequences, over 9% of them seen once, and the ten largest clones take just under 7.5%. The specimen comprised PBMCs, sampled before TCRalphabeta/CD19-depleted stem cell transplant. The source is a boy under two years old with acute myeloid leukemia, due to receive a stem cell transplant. Each CDR3 is given with its conserved first and last residue. D genes are given only for firm matches. Not all rows give a size; the values are once, few, many and, for expanded clones, a class.

TRBJ2-7 many TRBD1 TRBV23-1 CASSPLRTGPCEQYF TGCGCCAGCAGTCCCCTCCGGACAGGGCCTTGTGAGCAGTACTTC
TRBJ1-1 many NA TRBV6-1 CASQDNHEAFF TGTGCCAGCCAGGATAACCATGAAGCTTTCTTT
TRBJ2-2 many TRBD2 TRBV28 CASTVTLAAVNTGELFF TGTGCCAGCACCGTCACGCTAGCGGCGGTGAACACCGGGGAGCTGTTTTTT
TRBJ2-1 many NA TRBV5-1 CASSLTQSSYNEQFF TGCGCCAGCAGCTTGACCCAGAGCTCCTACAATGAGCAGTTCTTC
TRBJ2-2 few NA TRBV29-1 CSVARGGGYGGELFF TGCAGCGTCGCCAGAGGGGGGGGATATGGGGGGGAGCTGTTTTTT
TRBJ2-1 many TRBD1 TRBV5-1 CASSYTGTGADEQFF TGCGCCAGCAGCTACACCGGGACAGGGGCAGATGAGCAGTTCTTC
TRBJ2-1 many TRBD2 TRBV29-1 CSVLGREGYNEQFF TGCAGCGTTCTGGGGCGGGAGGGCTACAATGAGCAGTTCTTC
TRBJ2-4 few TRBD1 TRBV28 CASSSKRGLKNIQYF TGTGCCAGCAGTTCGAAGAGGGGGCTTAAAAACATTCAGTACTTC
TRBJ1-4 few NA TRBV28 CASKGFNEKLFF TGTGCCAGCAAGGGATTTAATGAAAAACTGTTTTTT
TRBJ1-5 few TRBD1 TRBV27 CASSELQGAQDQPQHF TGTGCCAGCAGTGAGTTACAGGGGGCCCAGGATCAGCCCCAGCATTTT
TRBJ2-5 many NA TRBV6-5 CASSYARVYQETQYF TGTGCCAGCAGTTACGCGCGAGTGTACCAAGAGACCCAGTACTTC
TRBJ2-7 many TRBD1 TRBV2 CASRDLDRGYEQYF TGTGCCAGCAGAGACCTTGACAGGGGCTACGAGCAGTACTTC
TRBJ1-1 many NA TRBV10-2 CASQRGTEAFF TGCGCCAGCCAAAGAGGCACTGAAGCTTTCTTT
TRBJ1-5 many TRBD1 TRBV12-3/TRBV12-4 CASSLGDRGRQPQHF TGTGCCAGCAGTTTGGGGGACAGGGGAAGGCAGCCCCAGCATTTT
TRBJ1-1 once NA TRBV5-1 CATSLGQMNTEAFF TGCGCCACCAGCTTGGGGCAGATGAACACTGAAGCTTTCTTT
TRBJ2-2 many NA TRBV24-1 CATSPTENTGELFF TGTGCCACCAGTCCCACAGAGAACACCGGGGAGCTGTTTTTT
TRBJ1-1 many NA TRBV28 CASSFPGGTEAFF TGTGCCAGCAGTTTCCCCGGGGGTACTGAAGCTTTCTTT
TRBJ1-6 many NA TRBV4-2 CASSPPGQSPLHF TGTGCCAGCAGCCCTCCCGGGCAGTCACCCCTCCACTTT
TRBJ2-5 few TRBD2 TRBV7-2 CASSLSLAGGYQETQYF TGTGCCAGCAGCTTAAGTCTAGCGGGGGGGTACCAAGAGACCCAGTACTTC
TRBJ2-2 few TRBD1 TRBV6-1 CASSRQPGQGPTGELFF TGTGCCAGCAGTAGACAGCCGGGACAGGGCCCCACCGGGGAGCTGTTTTTT
TRBJ1-6 many NA TRBV12-3/TRBV12-4 CASSFTAPNSPLHF TGTGCCAGCAGTTTTACAGCACCCAATTCACCCCTCCACTTT
TRBJ2-7 NA NA TRBV21-1 CAIIPGPPGPVEQYF TGTGCCATTATCCCCGGACCCCCCGGGCCCGTCGAGCAGTACTTC
TRBJ1-2 NA TRBD1 TRBV12-3/TRBV12-4 CASSSSGTVGYTF TGTGCCAGCAGTTCCTCCGGGACAGTGGGCTACACCTTC
TRBJ2-7 many TRBD1 TRBV5-1 CASSLGDRAYEQYF TGCGCCAGCAGCTTGGGGGACAGGGCCTACGAGCAGTACTTC
TRBJ2-1 few NA TRBV5-1 CASSLAGQYNEQFF TGCGCCAGCAGCTTGGCAGGACAGTACAATGAGCAGTTCTTC
TRBJ2-2 many NA TRBV19 CASSIWTSTGELFF TGTGCCAGTAGTATCTGGACAAGCACCGGGGAGCTGTTTTTT
TRBJ2-3 once NA TRBV12-3/TRBV12-4 CASSSSGSDTLYF TGTGCCAGCAGTTCTTCCGGGTCAGATACGCTGTATTTT
TRBJ2-1 few TRBD2 TRBV4-3 CASSQYSGSRYNEQFF TGCGCCAGCAGCCAATATAGCGGGAGTAGGTACAATGAGCAGTTCTTC
TRBJ2-2 NA TRBD2 TRBV4-3 CASSQELAGVALNTGELFF TGCGCCAGCAGCCAAGAACTAGCGGGAGTTGCCCTGAACACCGGGGAGCTGTTTTTT
TRBJ2-3 many TRBD2 TRBV20-1 CSARGLAGVGTDTQYF TGCAGTGCTAGAGGACTAGCGGGGGTGGGTACAGATACGCAGTATTTT